Below are 20 T cell receptor beta chains sequenced from a single sample in a study of T cell responses to AZD1222 COVID-19 vaccine. TCRdb keeps only in-frame clones here, not all; method: immunoSEQ multiplex PCR. The sample holds around 200,000 clones, approximately 94% seen once. The input for sequencing was peripheral blood, taken 28 days after the second AZD1222 dose. These receptors were collected from an adult who received the AZD1222 COVID-19 vaccine.

This chain joins TRBV19 and TRBJ1-2; D remains ambiguous. Germline V CDR1 and CDR2: LNHDA, SQIVND (reference sequence). The CDR3 spans 13 residues. V was shortened by 1 base and J by 3 bases, with 6 bases between the two germline ends. The CDR3 coding sequence is TGTGCCAGTAGTATAGTGGACGACTATGGCTACACCTTC. It encodes CASSIVDDYGYTF.

The V gene is TRBV19, the J gene TRBJ1-4, with D perhaps TRBD1 (5 bases). Trimming took 1 base from V and 8 from J, leaving 17 bases between them. CDR1 is LNHDA and CDR2 is SQIVND in the germline V gene (reference sequence). This CDR3 comprises 16 residues. This CDR3 is CASSIGRGQGKEKLFF. In DNA, the CDR3 is TGTGCCAGTAGTATAGGGAGAGGGCAGGGAAAGGAAAAACTGTTTTTT.

The chain carries TRBV9 and TRBJ1-3; D is possibly TRBD1 (5 bases). Trimming took off 0 bases at V and 3 bases at J, with 13 bases between the two ends. CDR3 size: 16 residues. Per germline, CDR1 SGDLS and CDR2 YYNGEE. DNA of the CDR3: TGTGCCAGCAGCGTAGAAGTAGCAGGGTTTGGAAACACCATATATTTT. Its translation: CASSVEVAGFGNTIYF.

In DNA form, the CDR3 reads TGTGCCAGCAGTTACACATGGGACAGGGGGCGAAGGGGCAATGAGCAGTTCTTC. This encodes CASSYTWDRGRRGNEQFF. The V and J genes are TRBV6-2 or TRBV6-3 and TRBJ2-1; 12 bases fit TRBD1. Germline lookup yields CDR1 MNHEY and CDR2 SVGEGT. The CDR3 has 18 amino acids. J gave up 6 bases and V 2 bases, and 11 bases lay outside the gene matches.

The DNA for the CDR3 is TGTGCCTGGAGTGTTACCGGACTCTACACTGAAGCTTTCTTT. Amino acid sequence: CAWSVTGLYTEAFF. The rearrangement links TRBV30 to TRBJ1-1; no firm D call. Germline V lookup: CDR1 GTSNPN, CDR2 SVGIG (reference sequence). The CDR3 runs to 14 residues. The germline V and J ends were trimmed by 0 bases and 3 bases, with 11 bases remaining between them.

This chain joins TRBV11-3 and TRBJ1-1; D may be TRBD1 (6 bases). This CDR3 contains 15 residues. Trimming left V 2 bases short and J 4 bases short, with 14 bases between. CDR1 and CDR2 from the germline V gene are SGHNT and YENEEA. The CDR3 loop reads CASSLRQGRRTEAFF. Here the CDR3 DNA reads TGTGCCAGCAGCTTACGGCAGGGGAGGCGCACTGAAGCTTTCTTT.

The chain employs TRBV29-1 and TRBJ2-5; a possible D gene is TRBD1 (6 bases). The CDR3 runs 14 residues. Trimming shortened V by 1 base and J by 9 bases, and 18 bases separated the two germline ends. Germline V lookup: CDR1 SQVTM, CDR2 ANQGSEA. This chain's CDR3 is CSVEVQGPGSSQYF. The CDR3 DNA is TGCAGCGTTGAAGTTCAGGGGCCTGGGAGTTCCCAGTACTTC. The full variable domain, completed using reference TRBV29-1 and TRBJ2-5, is SAVISQKPSRDICQRGTSLTIQCQVDSQVTMMFWYRQQPGQSLTLIATANQGSEATYESGFVIDKFPISRPNLTFSTLTVSNMSPEDSSIYLCSVEVQGPGSSQYFGPGTRLLVL.

The rearrangement uses TRBV30 and TRBJ2-3; either TRBD1 or TRBD2 may fit D (5 bases each). The CDR3 extends over 16 amino acids. In germline, CDR1 is GTSNPN, CDR2 SVGIG (reference sequence). V gave up 1 base and J gave up 3 bases, with 17 bases separating them. Here the CDR3 DNA reads TGTGCCTGGAGTGCCGACAGAGGGCTGGGGACAGATACGCAGTATTTT. It encodes CAWSADRGLGTDTQYF.

V is TRBV7-2 and J is TRBJ2-2; no definite D call. Trimming left V 4 bases short and J 6 bases short, with 9 bases between. The germline V gene has CDR1 SGHTA and CDR2 FQGNSA. The CDR3 loop spans 13 amino acids. The CDR3 protein is CASSYYSSGELFF. For the CDR3, the DNA is TGTGCCAGCAGCTACTATTCGTCCGGGGAGCTGTTTTTT.

The chain carries TRBV11-3 and TRBJ2-3, with D possibly being TRBD1 (6 bases). This CDR3 region has 14 residues. Germline V gives CDR1 SGHNT, CDR2 YENEEA. The germline V and J ends were trimmed by 5 bases and 1 base, with 10 bases remaining between them. The CDR3 sequence: CASSPQGGTDTQYF. The CDR3 bases are TGTGCCAGCAGCCCACAGGGTGGCACAGATACGCAGTATTTT.

The CDR3 nucleotides are TGTGCCAGCAGCTGGGACAGTCGTAATGAAAAACTGTTTTTT. This encodes CASSWDSRNEKLFF. This chain uses TRBV5-8 with TRBJ1-4, with 7 bases that match TRBD1. The germline CDR1 and CDR2 sequences are SGHTS and YDEGEE. The CDR3 length is 14 residues. The V and J ends lost 3 bases and 4 bases, in that order; junction bases with no gene match: 3.

V and J are TRBV28 and TRBJ1-2; perhaps TRBD1 as D (6 bases). V gave up 6 bases and J gave up 4 bases, with 18 bases separating them. CDR1 is MDHEN and CDR2 is SYDVKM in the germline V gene. The CDR3 loop spans 15 amino acids. The CDR3 DNA reads as TGTGCCAGCAGGAGAACCGGGACAAGGAGCTATGGCTACACCTTC. Translation: CASRRTGTRSYGYTF.

The chain has TRBV19 and TRBJ1-1, with unresolved D. The CDR3 length is 15 residues. The germline gives CDR1 LNHDA, CDR2 SQIVND (reference sequence). V lost 6 bases and J lost 1, with 15 bases in between. The CDR3 DNA reads TGTGCCAGTAGCTCGGGCGTCACAAGGAACACTGAAGCTTTCTTT. The encoded protein is CASSSGVTRNTEAFF. The full variable domain, with the rest looked up from reference TRBV19 and TRBJ1-1, is DGGITQSPKYLFRKEGQNVTLSCEQNLNHDAMYWYRQDPGQGLRLIYYSQIVNDFQKGDIAEGYSVSREKKESFPLTVTSAQKNPTAFYLCASSSGVTRNTEAFFGQGTRLTVV.

The chain joins TRBV5-5 to TRBJ1-6; 7 nucleotides agree with TRBD1. This CDR3 is built from 14 residues. Germline V lookup: CDR1 SGHKS, CDR2 YYEKEE (reference sequence). With 6 bases clipped from V and 6 bases from J, the junction kept 6 bases outside the gene matches. The DNA of the CDR3 is TGTGCCAGCATTAAGGGACAGAGTAATTCACCCCTCCACTTT. Its protein product is CASIKGQSNSPLHF.

The V gene is TRBV7-9, the J gene TRBJ2-5, with D perhaps TRBD1 or TRBD2 (5 bases each). The V gene's germline CDR1 is SEHNR and CDR2 FQNEAQ (reference sequence). V was cut by 4 bases and J by 4 bases, with 16 bases left in between. The length of the CDR3 is 15 residues. The CDR3 coding sequence is TGTGCCAGCAGCTCTCACAGGATAGAGGGAGAGACCCAGTACTTC. Its protein product is CASSSHRIEGETQYF.

The chain couples TRBV18 to TRBJ1-3; TRBD1 matches 9 bases. V was pared by 8 bases and J by 2 bases, with 10 bases of the junction left unmatched. There are 16 residues in the CDR3. Germline values: CDR1 KGHSH, CDR2 LQKENI. CDR3 in amino acids: CASTHTGGAAGNTIYF. CDR3 nucleotide sequence: TGTGCCAGCACCCACACAGGGGGCGCCGCTGGAAACACCATATATTTT.

This clone was detected once. J is TRBJ2-7 and V is TRBV5-6; 8 positions agree with TRBD1. The length of the CDR3 is 16 residues. V was clipped by 4 bases and J by 3 bases; unmatched bases: 12. Germline V gives CDR1 SGHDT, CDR2 YYEEEE. The CDR3 region is CASSARSGTGIYEQYF. The CDR3 nucleotides are TGTGCCAGCAGCGCGCGGTCCGGGACAGGCATCTACGAGCAGTACTTC.

The V call is TRBV9, the J call TRBJ2-3; 7 nucleotides agree with TRBD2. V was clipped by 4 bases and J by 2 bases; unmatched bases: 13. The CDR3 is made up of 17 amino acids. Germline CDR1 reads SGDLS; CDR2 reads YYNGEE. The CDR3 sequence: CASSSLVGGGYTDTQYF. In DNA, the CDR3 is TGTGCCAGCAGCTCCCTAGTCGGCGGGGGATACACAGATACGCAGTATTTT.

The rearrangement uses TRBV2 and TRBJ1-6; D ambiguous. This CDR3 is built from 14 residues. V lost 1 base and J 4 bases, leaving 5 bases between the germline ends. The V gene's germline CDR1 is SNHLY and CDR2 FYNNEI. DNA of the CDR3: TGTGCCAGCAGTGAAGGGCAGTATAATTCACCCCTCCACTTT. Translated: CASSEGQYNSPLHF.

The chain has TRBV19 and TRBJ1-5; D unresolved. CDR1 LNHDA and CDR2 SQIVND come from the germline V gene (reference sequence). V lost 3 bases, J lost 3 bases, and 12 bases lay in between. CDR3 length: 15 residues. CDR3 residues: CASSMEQMINQPQHF. The CDR3, as DNA: TGTGCCAGTAGTATGGAACAGATGATCAATCAGCCCCAGCATTTT. Filled out from reference TRBV19 and TRBJ1-5, the complete variable domain reads DGGITQSPKYLFRKEGQNVTLSCEQNLNHDAMYWYRQDPGQGLRLIYYSQIVNDFQKGDIAEGYSVSREKKESFPLTVTSAQKNPTAFYLCASSMEQMINQPQHFGDGTRLSIL.